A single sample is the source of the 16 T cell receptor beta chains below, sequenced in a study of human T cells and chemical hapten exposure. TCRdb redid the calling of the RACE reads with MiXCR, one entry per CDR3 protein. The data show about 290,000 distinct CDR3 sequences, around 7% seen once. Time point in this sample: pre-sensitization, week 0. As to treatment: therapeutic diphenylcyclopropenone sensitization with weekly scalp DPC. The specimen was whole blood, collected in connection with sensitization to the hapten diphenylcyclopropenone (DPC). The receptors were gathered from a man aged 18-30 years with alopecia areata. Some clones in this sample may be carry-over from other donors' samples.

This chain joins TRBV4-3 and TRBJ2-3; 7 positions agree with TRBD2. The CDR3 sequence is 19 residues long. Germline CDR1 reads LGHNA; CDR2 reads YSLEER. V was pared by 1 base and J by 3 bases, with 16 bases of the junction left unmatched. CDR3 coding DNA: TGCGCCAGCAGCCAAGTTAGTGTCGTCGGAGGCGGGGGTACAGATACGCAGTATTTT. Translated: CASSQVSVVGGGGTDTQYF.

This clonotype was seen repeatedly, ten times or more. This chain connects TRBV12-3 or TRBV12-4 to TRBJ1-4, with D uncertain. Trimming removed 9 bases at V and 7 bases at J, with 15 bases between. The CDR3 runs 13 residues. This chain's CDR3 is CASDGLDSEKLFF. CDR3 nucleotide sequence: TGTGCCAGTGACGGTCTCGATTCTGAAAAACTGTTTTTT.

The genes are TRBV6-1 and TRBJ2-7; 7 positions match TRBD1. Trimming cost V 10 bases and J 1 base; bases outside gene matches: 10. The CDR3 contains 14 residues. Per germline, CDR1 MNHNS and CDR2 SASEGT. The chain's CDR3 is CATSWTGASYEQYV. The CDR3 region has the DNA TGTGCCACCTCATGGACAGGAGCTTCCTACGAGCAGTACGTC.

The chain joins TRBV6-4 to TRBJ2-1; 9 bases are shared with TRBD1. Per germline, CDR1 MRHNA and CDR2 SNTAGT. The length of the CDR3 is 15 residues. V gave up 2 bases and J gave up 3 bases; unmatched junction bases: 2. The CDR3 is CASSDAGQGYNEQFF. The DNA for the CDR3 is TGTGCCAGCAGTGACGCGGGACAGGGCTACAATGAGCAGTTCTTC.

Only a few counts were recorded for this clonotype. The CDR3 DNA reads TGTGCCAGCGCAACCGGAGGGCGCGATGAAGCTTTCTTT. Protein product: CASATGGRDEAFF. The chain is built from TRBV28 and TRBJ1-1; D remains unclear. This CDR3 spans 13 amino acids. Between the trimmed V and J ends, which lost 8 bases and 7 bases, there was a span of 17 bases. Germline values: CDR1 MDHEN, CDR2 SYDVKM.

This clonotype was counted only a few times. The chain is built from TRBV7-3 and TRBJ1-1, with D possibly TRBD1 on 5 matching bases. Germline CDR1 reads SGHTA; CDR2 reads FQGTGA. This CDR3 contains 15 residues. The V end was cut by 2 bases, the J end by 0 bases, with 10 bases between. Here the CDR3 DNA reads TGTGCCAGCAGCTTACAAGGACATCTGAACACTGAAGCTTTCTTT. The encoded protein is CASSLQGHLNTEAFF.

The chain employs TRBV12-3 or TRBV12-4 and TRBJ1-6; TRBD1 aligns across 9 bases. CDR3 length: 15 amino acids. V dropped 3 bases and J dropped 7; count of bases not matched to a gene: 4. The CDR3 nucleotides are TGTGCCAGCAGTTTGGACAGGGGTGGCAATTCACCCCTCCACTTT. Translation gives CASSLDRGGNSPLHF.

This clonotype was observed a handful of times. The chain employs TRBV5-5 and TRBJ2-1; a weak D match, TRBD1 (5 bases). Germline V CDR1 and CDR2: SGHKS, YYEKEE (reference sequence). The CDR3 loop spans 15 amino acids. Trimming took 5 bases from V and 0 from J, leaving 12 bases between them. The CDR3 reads CASRLQATSYNEQFF. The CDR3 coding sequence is TGTGCCAGCAGGCTACAGGCGACCTCCTACAATGAGCAGTTCTTC.

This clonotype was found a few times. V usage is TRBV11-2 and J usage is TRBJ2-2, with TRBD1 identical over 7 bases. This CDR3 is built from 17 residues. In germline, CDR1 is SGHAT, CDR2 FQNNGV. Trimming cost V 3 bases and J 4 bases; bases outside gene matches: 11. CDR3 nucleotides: TGTGCCAGCAGCTTTCGGACAGGCCGGCTTCTCACCGGGGAGCTGTTTTTT. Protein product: CASSFRTGRLLTGELFF.

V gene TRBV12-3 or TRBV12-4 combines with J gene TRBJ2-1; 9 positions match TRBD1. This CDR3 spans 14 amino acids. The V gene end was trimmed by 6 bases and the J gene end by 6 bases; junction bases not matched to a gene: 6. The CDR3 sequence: CASSPQGASNEQFF. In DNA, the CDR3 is TGTGCCAGCAGCCCACAGGGGGCTAGCAATGAGCAGTTCTTC.

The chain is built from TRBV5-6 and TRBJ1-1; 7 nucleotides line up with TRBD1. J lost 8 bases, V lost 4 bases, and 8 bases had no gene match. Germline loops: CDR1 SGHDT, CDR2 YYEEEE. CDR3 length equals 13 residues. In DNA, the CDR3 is TGTGCCAGCAGCGCCGAATGGGGACAGGAAGCTTTCTTT. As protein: CASSAEWGQEAFF.

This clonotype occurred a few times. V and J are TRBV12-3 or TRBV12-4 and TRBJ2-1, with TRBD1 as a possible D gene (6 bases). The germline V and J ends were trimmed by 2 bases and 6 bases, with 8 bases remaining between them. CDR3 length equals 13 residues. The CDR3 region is CASSLYRVNEQFF. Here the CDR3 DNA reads TGTGCCAGCAGTTTATACAGGGTCAATGAGCAGTTCTTC.

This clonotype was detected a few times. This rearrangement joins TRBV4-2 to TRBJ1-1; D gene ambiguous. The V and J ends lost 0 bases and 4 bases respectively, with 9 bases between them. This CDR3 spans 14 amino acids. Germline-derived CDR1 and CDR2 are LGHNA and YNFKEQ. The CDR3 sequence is CASSQDEETTEAFF. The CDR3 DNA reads TGTGCCAGCAGCCAAGATGAGGAGACCACTGAAGCTTTCTTT.

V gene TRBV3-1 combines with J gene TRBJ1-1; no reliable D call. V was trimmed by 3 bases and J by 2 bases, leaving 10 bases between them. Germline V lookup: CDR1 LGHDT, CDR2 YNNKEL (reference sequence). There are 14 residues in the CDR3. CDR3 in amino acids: CASSQFLGNTEAFF. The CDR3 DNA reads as TGTGCCAGCAGCCAGTTCTTGGGCAACACTGAAGCTTTCTTT.

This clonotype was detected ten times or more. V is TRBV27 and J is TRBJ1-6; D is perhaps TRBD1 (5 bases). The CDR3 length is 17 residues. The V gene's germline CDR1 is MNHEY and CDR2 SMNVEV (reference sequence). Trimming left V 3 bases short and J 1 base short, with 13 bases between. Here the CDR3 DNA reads TGTGCCAGCAGTTTCCGCCCGGGGGGATCCTATAATTCACCCCTCCACTTT. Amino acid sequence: CASSFRPGGSYNSPLHF.

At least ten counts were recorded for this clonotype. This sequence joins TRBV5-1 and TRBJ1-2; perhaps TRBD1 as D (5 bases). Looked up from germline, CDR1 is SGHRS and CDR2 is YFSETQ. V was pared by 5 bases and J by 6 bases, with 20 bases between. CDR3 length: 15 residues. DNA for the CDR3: TGCGCCAGCAGTTCCGTGGAGGGGCGAATCGATGGCTACACCTTC. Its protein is CASSSVEGRIDGYTF.